A selection of T cell receptor beta chains follows, all from one sample in a study of CD8+CD57+ T cells in acquired aplastic anemia. TCRdb reanalysed the reads using MiXCR and keeps one entry per CDR3 protein. Altogether roughly 500,000 distinct CDR3 sequences are present, around 30% being singletons, with the ten largest covering nearly 0.85%. The sequencing sample was made of sorted CD4+, CD8+, or CD8+CD57+ T cells (not recorded which) from PBMCs. The receptors shown here come from a human donor with aplastic anemia. Both conserved end residues are part of each CDR3. The order of the fields is V gene, D gene, CDR3 protein. A D gene is named only where the DNA matches it firmly.

>TRBV5-1|NA
CASSPKGGVYEQYF
>TRBV9|NA
CASSENDRETQYF
>TRBV7-9|NA
CASTYDIGNTEAFF
>TRBV7-9|NA
CASSLGRRTYEQYF
>TRBV30|TRBD1
CAWSPGGVLNSPLHF
>TRBV15|TRBD1
CATSIEQGAYNEQYF
>TRBV7-6|NA
CASSPGFGELFF
>TRBV29-1|NA
CSVVGTPNTDTQYF
>TRBV20-1|NA
CSARRQEGIGGYTF
>TRBV4-1|NA
CASSQARTGDLSYEQYF
>TRBV9|NA
CDSSSEVRSGNTIYF
>TRBV20-1|NA
CSARDAGVDQPQHF
>TRBV7-2|NA
CASSLQQGWRPQHF
>TRBV10-3|NA
CAITQGLNTEAFF
>TRBV29-1|TRBD1
CSVTDRGGAFF
>TRBV7-9|NA
CASSRAGSSGNAIYF
>TRBV12-3/TRBV12-4|TRBD1
CASSPTGPNYGYTF
>TRBV2|TRBD2
CASGTSVSTDTQYF
>TRBV6-1|TRBD1
CASSVDRGNQPQHF
>TRBV5-6|NA
CASSPTGRGEGDTEAFF
>TRBV20-1|TRBD1
CSARRRDRGPDTEAFF
>TRBV20-1|NA
CTVLGENTGELFF
>TRBV15|TRBD1
CATRQGVNEKLFF
>TRBV11-1|TRBD1
CASTRDRGVLGYGYTF
>TRBV6-4|NA
CASSAGMAGKDEQFF
>TRBV20-1|NA
CSARKDPNTEAFF
>TRBV5-1|NA
CASSLGPGQQQETQYF
>TRBV6-1|NA
CASSDGQGHGYTF
>TRBV11-2|NA
CASSLGGGGRYNEQFF
>TRBV14|NA
CASRPTSEAGNTIYF
>TRBV29-1|NA
CSVAEAGYTF
>TRBV2|NA
CASSEGMYPYEQYF
>TRBV5-8|NA
CASSSIRSSYEQYF
>TRBV2|NA
CACRSGTSRETQYF
>TRBV9|NA
CASSPGQGAFF
>TRBV6-1|TRBD1
CASRSTGGWYEQYF
>TRBV9|TRBD1
CASSGKGAWSYNEQFF
>TRBV25-1|NA
CASSEYTGYYGYTF
>TRBV4-3|NA
CASSHVPDIAIEAFF
>TRBV9|TRBD1
CASSGTGQGLGETQYF
>TRBV18|TRBD1
CASSDRTGEGEQFF
>TRBV30|NA
CAWSVLSRGGYTF
>TRBV29-1|NA
CSVLKSGTVNTEAFF
>TRBV24-1|NA
CATSDRVGQPQHF
>TRBV12-3/TRBV12-4|TRBD1
CASRLRDSLQPQHF
>TRBV6-5|NA
CASSYYGDDTQYF
>TRBV5-1|TRBD2
CASSLVGTSGTDTQYF
>TRBV20-1|TRBD2
CSARIAGGRETQYF
>TRBV10-3|NA
CAISQGRVSNQPQHF
>TRBV7-2|NA
CASSASGSGGYTF
>TRBV14|NA
CASSQVSRYNEQFF
>TRBV9|TRBD2
CASSVGLAVGVETQYF
>TRBV29-1|TRBD1
CSVAGQANYGYTF